The clone carrying this T cell receptor beta chain was observed once. Its antigen remains unidentified. This sample stems from a study of shared clonotypes between healthy human individuals. Study-level points and caveats: Only a few donors were included, so the genetic and exposure-history diversity represented was limited.

It was into CD45RA+ naive and CD45RA-negative memory subsets that the CD4+ cells were split. Clones were sequenced by immunoSEQ multiplex PCR, and TCRdb holds only the in-frame ones, with some missing. The sample includes about 710,000 clones, 72% seen only once; the top ten take 1.8%. The V gene's germline CDR1 is MNHEY and CDR2 SMNVEV (reference sequence). V lost 3 bases and J 4 bases, leaving 7 bases between the germline ends. The CDR3 contains 13 residues. Sequencing used memory CD4+ T cells sorted from blood. The subset here: CD45RA-negative fraction. This clonotype was sampled from a woman aged 25 to 39 in good health. The V gene is TRBV27, the J gene TRBJ2-1, with D unresolved. The DNA for the CDR3 is TGTGCCAGCAGTTTGGCCCAATACAATGAGCAGTTCTTC. The encoded protein is CASSLAQYNEQFF.